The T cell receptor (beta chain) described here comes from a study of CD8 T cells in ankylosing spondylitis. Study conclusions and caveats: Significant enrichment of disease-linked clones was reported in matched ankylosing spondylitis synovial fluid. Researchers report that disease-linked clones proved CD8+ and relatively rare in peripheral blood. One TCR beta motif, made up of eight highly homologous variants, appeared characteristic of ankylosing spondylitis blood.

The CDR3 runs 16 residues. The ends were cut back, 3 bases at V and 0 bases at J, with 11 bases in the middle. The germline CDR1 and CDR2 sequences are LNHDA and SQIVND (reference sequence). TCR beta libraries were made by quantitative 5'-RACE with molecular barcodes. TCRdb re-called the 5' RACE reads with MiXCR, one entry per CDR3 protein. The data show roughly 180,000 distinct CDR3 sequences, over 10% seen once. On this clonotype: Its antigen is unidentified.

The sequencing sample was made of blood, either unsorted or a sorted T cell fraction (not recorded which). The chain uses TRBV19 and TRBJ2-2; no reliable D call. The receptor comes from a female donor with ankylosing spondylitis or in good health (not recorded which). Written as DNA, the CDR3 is TGTGCCAGTAGTATTAGGGCGATCCCGAACACCGGGGAGCTGTTTTTT. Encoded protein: CASSIRAIPNTGELFF.